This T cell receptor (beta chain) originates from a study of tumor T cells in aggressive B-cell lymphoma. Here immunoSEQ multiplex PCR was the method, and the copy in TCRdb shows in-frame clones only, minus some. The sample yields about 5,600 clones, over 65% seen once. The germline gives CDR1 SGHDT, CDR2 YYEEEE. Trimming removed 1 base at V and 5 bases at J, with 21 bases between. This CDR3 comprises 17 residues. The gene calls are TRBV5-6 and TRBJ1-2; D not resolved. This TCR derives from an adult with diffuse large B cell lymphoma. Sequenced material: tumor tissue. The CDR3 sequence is CASSLLLPGFQEYGYTF. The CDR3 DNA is TGTGCCAGCAGCTTGCTCTTACCCGGATTTCAGGAATATGGCTACACCTTC. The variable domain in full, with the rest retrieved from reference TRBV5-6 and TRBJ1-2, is DAGVTQSPTHLIKTRGQQVTLRCSPKSGHDTVSWYQQALGQGPQFIFQYYEEEERQRGNFPDRFSGHQFPNYSSELNVNALLLGDSALYLCASSLLLPGFQEYGYTFGSGTRLTVV.